Listed here are 10 T cell receptor beta chains from one sample, sequenced in a study of cytomegalovirus exposure and HLA in healthy donors. Use of 60 Vbeta and 13 Jbeta primers characterized the PCR. Produced via immunoSEQ multiplex PCR; TCRdb's table is partial and in-frame only. This table holds under 50,000 clones, 60% to 70% found once. The sequencing sample was made of PBMCs. These receptors were collected from a man between 45 and 60 years old in good health and CMV-seropositive.

The chain couples TRBV2 to TRBJ2-7, with D possibly being TRBD2 (6 bases). The CDR3 totals 13 residues. The germline gives CDR1 SNHLY, CDR2 FYNNEI. The germline V and J ends were trimmed by 9 bases and 0 bases, with 12 bases remaining between them. For the CDR3, the DNA is TGTGCCAGTTTGGGAGGTTCCTCCTACGAGCAGTACTTC. Amino acid sequence: CASLGGSSYEQYF. The full variable domain, in which reference TRBV2 and TRBJ2-7 provide the parts outside the CDR3, is EPEVTQTPSHQVTQMGQEVILRCVPISNHLYFYWYRQILGQKVEFLVSFYNNEISEKSEIFDDQFSVERPDGSNFTLKIRSTKLEDSAMYFCASLGGSSYEQYFGPGTRLTVT.

The gene calls are TRBV7-2 and TRBJ1-5; perhaps TRBD1 as D (5 bases). Trimming removed 5 bases from V and 5 bases from J, with 10 bases in between. Germline CDR1 is SGHTA and CDR2 is FQGNSA. There are 13 residues in the CDR3. The CDR3 spells CASSPTEDQPQHF. The CDR3 nucleotides read TGTGCCAGCAGCCCGACAGAGGATCAGCCCCAGCATTTT.

The CDR3 coding sequence is TGTGCCAGCAGCGTAGTAGGAGACCCTTATCAGCCCCAGCATTTT. This encodes CASSVVGDPYQPQHF. The rearrangement uses TRBV9 and TRBJ1-5, with D hard to call. CDR1 and CDR2 (germline): SGDLS, YYNGEE. Trimming left V 0 bases short and J 5 bases short, with 12 bases between. This CDR3 comprises 15 residues.

Note on this clone: Other DNA sequences from this sample encode an identical CDR3 as well. The rearrangement joins TRBV30 to TRBJ2-6; D perhaps matches TRBD1 (6 bases). The ends were cut back, 1 base at V and 3 bases at J, with 7 bases in the middle. CDR1 is GTSNPN and CDR2 is SVGIG in the germline V gene (reference sequence). The CDR3 spans 14 residues. This CDR3 is CAWSGQDGANVLTF. The CDR3 DNA sequence: TGTGCCTGGAGTGGACAGGATGGGGCCAACGTCCTGACTTTC. Filled out from reference TRBV30 and TRBJ2-6, the complete variable domain reads SQTIHQWPATLVQPVGSPLSLECTVEGTSNPNLYWYRQAAGRGLQLLFYSVGIGQISSEVPQNLSASRPQDRQFILSSKKLLLSDSGFYLCAWSGQDGANVLTFGAGSRLTVL.

This clone has just a few counts. This chain connects TRBV6-1 to TRBJ2-4, with TRBD2 matching over 7 bases. Germline V lookup: CDR1 MNHNS, CDR2 SASEGT. J lost 3 bases, V lost 1 base, and 3 bases had no gene match. The length of the CDR3 is 15 residues. The CDR3 spells CASSEGPGGKNIQYF. The CDR3, as DNA: TGTGCCAGCAGTGAAGGGCCGGGGGGCAAAAACATTCAGTACTTC.

This clone was detected a few times. The chain couples TRBV4-3 to TRBJ1-4, with D unclear. Germline CDR1 and CDR2: LGHNA and YSLEER. V lost 0 bases, J lost 7 bases, and 15 bases lay in between. This CDR3 is 16 amino acids long. As DNA, the CDR3 is TGCGCCAGCAGCCAAGATCTTACAGATCCTACTGAAAAACTGTTTTTT. Encoded protein: CASSQDLTDPTEKLFF.

J is TRBJ2-2 and V is TRBV6-6; 7 nucleotides agree with TRBD1. Looked up from germline, CDR1 is MNHNY and CDR2 is SVGAGI (reference sequence). This CDR3 is built from 15 residues. V shed 6 bases, J shed 5 bases, and the junction held 9 bases outside the gene matches. The CDR3 DNA reads TGTGCCAGCAGCTCACGACAGGGTAGAACCGGGGAGCTGTTTTTT. It specifies CASSSRQGRTGELFF.

V is TRBV5-4 and J is TRBJ2-5; no firm D call. V lost 2 bases and J 7 bases, leaving 9 bases between the germline ends. The germline gives CDR1 SGHNT, CDR2 YYREEE (reference sequence). The length of the CDR3 is 12 residues. CDR3 protein: CASSFPLGTQYF. As DNA, the CDR3 is TGTGCCAGCAGCTTCCCGCTCGGGACCCAGTACTTC.

This chain's CDR3 is CSVVPGTDTQYF. The DNA of the CDR3 is TGCAGCGTTGTCCCGGGCACAGATACGCAGTATTTT. The chain employs TRBV29-1 and TRBJ2-3, with D unclear. With 4 bases removed from V and 1 base from J, the gap between germline ends came to 6 bases. Germline V gives CDR1 SQVTM, CDR2 ANQGSEA. This CDR3 spans 12 amino acids.

This clone is medium-sized within its sample. Other nucleotide sequences in the sample specify the same CDR3. The chain links TRBV6-5 to TRBJ2-7, with TRBD1 identical over 8 bases. Germline lookup yields CDR1 MNHEY and CDR2 SVGAGI. The CDR3 has 14 amino acids. Trimming cost V 4 bases and J 3 bases; bases outside gene matches: 5. CDR3 nucleotides: TGTGCCAGCAGTTCCGGACAGGGTAGCTACGAGCAGTACTTC. Residues: CASSSGQGSYEQYF.